The entry below describes one T cell receptor (beta chain). This sample was included in a study of OX40 agonist ivuxolimab in advanced cancers. The V end was cut by 4 bases, the J end by 3 bases, with 11 bases between. The CDR3 has 14 amino acids. The V gene's germline CDR1 is SGHRS and CDR2 YFSETQ. TCRdb's table, derived via immunoSEQ multiplex PCR, lists solely in-frame clones and lacks some. The table lists 75,000 to 100,000 clones, about four fifths of them singletons, with roughly 5.5% in the top ten. Patients with a history of autoimmune disease or on systemic immunosuppression were excluded. This TCR came from an adult with an advanced solid tumor such as melanoma, head and neck, liver or kidney cancer. The J gene is TRBJ1-5, the V gene TRBV5-1; D uncertain. The specimen was CD4+ or CD8+ T cells sorted from blood, collected in a trial of the OX40 agonist ivuxolimab. The CDR3 sequence is CASSPDGLNQPQHF. The DNA of the CDR3 is TGCGCCAGCAGCCCTGACGGACTCAATCAGCCCCAGCATTTT. The whole variable domain, remainder taken from reference TRBV5-1 and TRBJ1-5, is KAGVTQTPRYLIKTRGQQVTLSCSPISGHRSVSWYQQTPGQGLQFLFEYFSETQRNKGNFPGRFSGRQFSNSRSEMNVSTLELGDSALYLCASSPDGLNQPQHFGDGTRLSIL.